The clone carrying this T cell receptor (beta chain) was counted a single time. Its antigen is currently unknown. A multiplex PCR was run with 60 Vbeta primers and 13 Jbeta primers. TCRdb's table, derived via immunoSEQ multiplex PCR, lists solely in-frame clones and lacks some. The table records 190,000 or so clones, less than 85% of them present only once. The length of the CDR3 is 16 residues. V lost 2 bases to trimming and J lost 0 bases, with 10 bases between them. Germline V gene data show CDR1 as MRHNA and CDR2 as SNTAGT. The sample comes from a study of cytomegalovirus exposure and HLA in healthy donors. Study-level background: Inside one of the first data releases sat about 85 million unique TCRs taken from HLA-typed donors.

Study outcomes and limitations: Relative to the approximately 670-donor mean, N-insertions were reportedly fewer in an Asian-associated ancestry cluster in a later analysis. Most TCR sequences were seen very rarely across donors, but some public TCRs occurred in many. Researchers counted around 170 TCR beta chains as cytomegalovirus-associated.

This chain joins TRBV6-4 and TRBJ1-4; D is unclear. This TCR was sampled from a girl aged 10 to 17 in good health and CMV-seropositive. The sample comprised PBMCs. In nucleotides, the CDR3 is TGTGCCAGCAGTGACACCTTCGGTGCAACTAATGAAAAACTGTTTTTT. Amino acids: CASSDTFGATNEKLFF.